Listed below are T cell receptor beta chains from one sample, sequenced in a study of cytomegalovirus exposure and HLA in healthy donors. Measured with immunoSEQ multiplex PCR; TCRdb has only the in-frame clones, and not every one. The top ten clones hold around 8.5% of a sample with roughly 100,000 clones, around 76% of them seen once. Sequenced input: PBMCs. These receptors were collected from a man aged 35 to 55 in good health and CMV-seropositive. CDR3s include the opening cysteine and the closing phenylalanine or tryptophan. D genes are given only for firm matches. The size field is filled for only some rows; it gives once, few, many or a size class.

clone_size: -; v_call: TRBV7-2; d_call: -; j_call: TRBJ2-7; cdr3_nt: TGTGCCAGCAGCTTAGGGTCGGCCGGGTCTAGGGAGCAGTACTTC; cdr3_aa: CASSLGSAGSREQYF
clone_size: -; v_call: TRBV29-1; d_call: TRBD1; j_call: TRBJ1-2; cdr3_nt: TGCAGCGCCTTGACAGGGAACTATGGCTACACCTTC; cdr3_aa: CSALTGNYGYTF
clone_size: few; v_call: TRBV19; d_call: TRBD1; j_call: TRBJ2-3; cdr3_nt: TGTGCCAGTAGTTACAGGGGGAGCACAGATACGCAGTATTTT; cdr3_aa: CASSYRGSTDTQYF
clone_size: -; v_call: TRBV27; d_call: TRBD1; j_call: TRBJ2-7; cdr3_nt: TGTGCCAGCAGGGGTGCGGGACAGGGGTTTAACGAGCAGTACTTC; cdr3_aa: CASRGAGQGFNEQYF
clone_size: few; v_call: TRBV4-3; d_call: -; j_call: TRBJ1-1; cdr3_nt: TGCGCCAGCAGCCAAGATTGTAGAGAGAGCAGGGGTATCACTGAAGCTTTCTTT; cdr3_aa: CASSQDCRESRGITEAFF
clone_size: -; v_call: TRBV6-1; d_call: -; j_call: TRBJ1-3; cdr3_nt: TGTGCCAGCAGTGAAGCGCTTTTAGGGGGATACTCTGGAAACACCATATATTTT; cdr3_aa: CASSEALLGGYSGNTIYF
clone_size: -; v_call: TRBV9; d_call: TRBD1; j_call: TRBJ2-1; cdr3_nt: TGTGCCAGCAGCCAGGACAGGGGGGCTGAGCAGTTCTTC; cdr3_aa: CASSQDRGAEQFF
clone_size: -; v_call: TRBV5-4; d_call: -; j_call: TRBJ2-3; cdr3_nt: TGTGCCAGCAGCCCAAATAGTCTGCGTAGCACAGATACGCAGTATTTT; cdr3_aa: CASSPNSLRSTDTQYF
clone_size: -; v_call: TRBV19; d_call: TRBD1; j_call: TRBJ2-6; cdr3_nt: TGTGCCAGTAGTATGATCAGGGGGCGTACTGGGGCCAACGGCCTGACTTTC; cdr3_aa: CASSMIRGRTGANGLTF
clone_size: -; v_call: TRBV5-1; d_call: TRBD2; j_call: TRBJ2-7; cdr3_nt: TGCGCCAGCAGCTATATAGCGGGAGGGCCGCTCTCCGAGCAGTACTTC; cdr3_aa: CASSYIAGGPLSEQYF
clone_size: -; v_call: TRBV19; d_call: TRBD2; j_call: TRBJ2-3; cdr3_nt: TGTGCCAGTAGTAGCGGGGGGCCTAGCACAGATACGCAGTATTTT; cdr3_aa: CASSSGGPSTDTQYF
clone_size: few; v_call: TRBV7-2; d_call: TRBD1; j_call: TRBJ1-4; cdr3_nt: TGTGCCAGCAGCAGGGACAGGGGGAATGAAAAACTGTTTTTT; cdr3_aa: CASSRDRGNEKLFF
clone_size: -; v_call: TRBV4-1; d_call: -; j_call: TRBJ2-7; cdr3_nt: TGCGCCAGCAGCCAAGAACACAGGGGGGGCTACGAGCAGTACTTC; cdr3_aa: CASSQEHRGGYEQYF
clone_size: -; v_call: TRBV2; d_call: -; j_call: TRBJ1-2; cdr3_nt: TGTGCCAGCAATCTACAGGCTAACTATGGCTACACCTTC; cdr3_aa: CASNLQANYGYTF
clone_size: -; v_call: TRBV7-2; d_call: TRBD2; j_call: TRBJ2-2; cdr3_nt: TGTGCCAGCAGCTCGGGACTAGCGGGGAGGGGGGAGCTGTTTTTT; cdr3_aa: CASSSGLAGRGELFF
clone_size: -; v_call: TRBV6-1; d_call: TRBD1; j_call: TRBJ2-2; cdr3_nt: TGTGCCAGCAGCTCCGGGACAGGGAACACCGGGGAGCTGTTTTTT; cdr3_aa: CASSSGTGNTGELFF
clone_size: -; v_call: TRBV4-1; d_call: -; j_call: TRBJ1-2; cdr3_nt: TGCGCCAGCAGCCTCCCTTCCGGGGGGCCACATTACTTC; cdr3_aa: CASSLPSGGPHYF
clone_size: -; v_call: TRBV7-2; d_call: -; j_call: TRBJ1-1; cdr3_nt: TGTGCCAGCAGCTTAAGGGCAGGGATTGGGAACACTGAAGCTTTCTTT; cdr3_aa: CASSLRAGIGNTEAFF
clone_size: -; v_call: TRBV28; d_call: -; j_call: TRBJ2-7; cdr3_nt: TGTGCCAGCAGTTCCACAGGGATCTCCTACGAGCAGTACTTC; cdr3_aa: CASSSTGISYEQYF
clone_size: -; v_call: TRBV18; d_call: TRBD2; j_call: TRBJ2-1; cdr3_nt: TGTGCCAGCTCACCCGGACTAGCGGGGTACAATGAGCAGTTCTTC; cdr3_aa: CASSPGLAGYNEQFF
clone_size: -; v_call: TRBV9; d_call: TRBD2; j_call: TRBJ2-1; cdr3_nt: TGTGCCAGCAGCGGACTAGCATCCATAGACAATGAGCAGTTCTTC; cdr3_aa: CASSGLASIDNEQFF
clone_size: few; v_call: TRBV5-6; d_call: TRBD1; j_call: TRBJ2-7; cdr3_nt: TGTGCCAGCAGGACAGGGGGCTCCTACGAGCAGTACTTC; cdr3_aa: CASRTGGSYEQYF
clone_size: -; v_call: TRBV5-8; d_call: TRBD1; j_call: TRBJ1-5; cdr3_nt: TGTGCCAGCAGCCCTGGGGACAGGGGCTTGGGTCAGCCCCAGCATTTT; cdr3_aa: CASSPGDRGLGQPQHF
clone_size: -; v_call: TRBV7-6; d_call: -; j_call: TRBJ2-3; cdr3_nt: TGTGCCAGCAGCTTAGCGGGGGGGCCGGGAGATACGCAGTATTTT; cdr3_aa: CASSLAGGPGDTQYF
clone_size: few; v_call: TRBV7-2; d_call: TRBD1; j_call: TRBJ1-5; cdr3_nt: TGTGCCAGCCCCGACAGGGGGCCGGATCAGCCCCAGCATTTT; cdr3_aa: CASPDRGPDQPQHF
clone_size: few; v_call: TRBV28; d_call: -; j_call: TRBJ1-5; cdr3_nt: TGTGCCAGCATCCTCCCGGGAAACAATCAGCCCCAGCATTTT; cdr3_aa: CASILPGNNQPQHF
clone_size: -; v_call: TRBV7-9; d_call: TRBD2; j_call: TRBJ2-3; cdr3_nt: TGTGCCAGCAGCTTAGGAGCGGGGGTCACAGATACGCAGTATTTT; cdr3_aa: CASSLGAGVTDTQYF
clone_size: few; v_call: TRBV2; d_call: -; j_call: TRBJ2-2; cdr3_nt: TGTGCCAGCAGTGGGGTGGGCAGGAACACCGGGGAGCTGTTTTTT; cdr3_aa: CASSGVGRNTGELFF
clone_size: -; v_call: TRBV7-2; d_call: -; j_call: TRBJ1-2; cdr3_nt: TGTGCCAGCAGCTTAGGACCTACGATGGGGGCCTATGGCTACACCTTC; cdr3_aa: CASSLGPTMGAYGYTF
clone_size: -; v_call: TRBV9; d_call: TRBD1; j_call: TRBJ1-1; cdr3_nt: TGTGCCAGCAGCGTAGAGGGGGCGCGGAACACTGAAGCTTTCTTT; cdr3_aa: CASSVEGARNTEAFF
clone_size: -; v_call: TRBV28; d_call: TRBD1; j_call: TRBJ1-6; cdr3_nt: TGTGCCAGCAACCTCCGGGACAGTTTTAATTCACCCCTCCACTTT; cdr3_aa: CASNLRDSFNSPLHF
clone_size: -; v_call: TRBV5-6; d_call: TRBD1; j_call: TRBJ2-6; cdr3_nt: TGTGCCAGCAGCCACAGGGGTCGATCCTCTGGGGCCAACGGCCTGACTTTC; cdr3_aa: CASSHRGRSSGANGLTF
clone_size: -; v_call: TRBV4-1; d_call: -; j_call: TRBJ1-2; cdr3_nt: TGCGCCAGCAGCCCATTAGGGGGTAACTATGGCTACACCTTC; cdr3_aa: CASSPLGGNYGYTF
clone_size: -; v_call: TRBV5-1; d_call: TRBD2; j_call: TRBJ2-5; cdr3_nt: TGCGCCAGCAGCTTGGTAGGCGGGACTAGCGGGTCGGAGACCCAGTACTTC; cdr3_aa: CASSLVGGTSGSETQYF
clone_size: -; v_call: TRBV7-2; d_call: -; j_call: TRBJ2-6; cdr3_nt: TGTGCCAGCAGCTTTGCCTATTTTGGCTCTGGGGCCAACGTCCTGACTTTC; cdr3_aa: CASSFAYFGSGANVLTF
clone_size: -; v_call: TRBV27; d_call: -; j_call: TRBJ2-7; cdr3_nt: TGTGCCAGCAGTTTTTCGGGCGGGGGCACCTACGAGCAGTACTTC; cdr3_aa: CASSFSGGGTYEQYF
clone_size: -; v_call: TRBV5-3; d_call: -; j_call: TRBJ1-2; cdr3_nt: TGTGCCAGAAGCTCGCCTACGGCGTCTCGGGATGGCTACACCTTC; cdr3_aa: CARSSPTASRDGYTF
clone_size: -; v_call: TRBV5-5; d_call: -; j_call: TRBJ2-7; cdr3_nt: TGTGCCAGCAGCTTGTTCGGAGGCGGCTACTACGAGCAGTACTTC; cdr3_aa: CASSLFGGGYYEQYF
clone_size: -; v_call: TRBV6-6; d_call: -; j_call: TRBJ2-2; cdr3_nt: TGTGCCAGCAGTGAGGGGGGGGCCGGGGAGCTGTTTTTT; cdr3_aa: CASSEGGAGELFF
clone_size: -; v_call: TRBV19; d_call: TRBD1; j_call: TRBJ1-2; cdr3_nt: TGTGCCAGTAGTGCTCAGGACAGGCGGGGAGACTATGGCTACACCTTC; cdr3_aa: CASSAQDRRGDYGYTF
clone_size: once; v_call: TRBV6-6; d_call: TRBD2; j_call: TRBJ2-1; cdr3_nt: TGTGCCAGCAGGCTAGCGGGAGGGATCGGCAATGAGCAGTTCTTC; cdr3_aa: CASRLAGGIGNEQFF
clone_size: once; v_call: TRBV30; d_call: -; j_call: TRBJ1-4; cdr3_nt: TGTGCCTGGAGGTGGGGGGGCAGTAATGAAAAACTGTTTTTT; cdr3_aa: CAWRWGGSNEKLFF
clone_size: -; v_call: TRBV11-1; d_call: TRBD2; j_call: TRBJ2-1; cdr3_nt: TGTGCCAGCAGCCTTCCTACTAGCGGGGGCCGTAATGAGCAGTTCTTC; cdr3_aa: CASSLPTSGGRNEQFF
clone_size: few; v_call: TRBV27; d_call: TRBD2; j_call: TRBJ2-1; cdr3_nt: TGTGCCAGCAGTCCTCACACTAGCGGGGGGGCCTACAATGAGCAGTTCTTC; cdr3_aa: CASSPHTSGGAYNEQFF
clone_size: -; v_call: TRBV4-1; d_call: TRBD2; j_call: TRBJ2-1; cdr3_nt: TGCGCCAGCAGCCAAGGGGAACCGGGACTAACCTACAATGAGCAGTTCTTC; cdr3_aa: CASSQGEPGLTYNEQFF
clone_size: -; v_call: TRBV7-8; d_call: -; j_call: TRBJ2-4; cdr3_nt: TGTGCCAGCAGCTTAGATACAGCCCTAGCCAAAAACAGTCAGTACTTC; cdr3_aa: CASSLDTALAKNSQYF
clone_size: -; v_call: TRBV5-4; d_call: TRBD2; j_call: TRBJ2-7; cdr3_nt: TGTGCCAGCAGCCCCCCCGGGCTAGCGGGGGCAAGCTCCTACGAGCAGTACTTC; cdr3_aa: CASSPPGLAGASSYEQYF